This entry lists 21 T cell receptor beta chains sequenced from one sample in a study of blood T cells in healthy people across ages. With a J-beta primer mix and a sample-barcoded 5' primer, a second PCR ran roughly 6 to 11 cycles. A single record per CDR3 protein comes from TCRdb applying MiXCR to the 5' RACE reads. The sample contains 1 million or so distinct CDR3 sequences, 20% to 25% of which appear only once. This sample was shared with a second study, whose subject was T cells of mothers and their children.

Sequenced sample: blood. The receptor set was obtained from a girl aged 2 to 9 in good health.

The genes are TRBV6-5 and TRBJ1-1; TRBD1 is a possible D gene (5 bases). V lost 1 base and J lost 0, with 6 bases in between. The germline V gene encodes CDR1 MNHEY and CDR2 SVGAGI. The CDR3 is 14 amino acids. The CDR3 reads CASSYLGVNTEAFF. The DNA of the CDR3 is TGTGCCAGCAGTTACTTGGGGGTGAACACTGAAGCTTTCTTT.

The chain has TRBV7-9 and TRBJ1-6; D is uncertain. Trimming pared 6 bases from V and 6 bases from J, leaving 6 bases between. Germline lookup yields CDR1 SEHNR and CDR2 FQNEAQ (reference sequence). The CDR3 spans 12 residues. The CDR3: CASRRSNSPLHF. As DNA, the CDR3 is TGTGCCAGCAGACGGTCTAATTCACCCCTCCACTTT.

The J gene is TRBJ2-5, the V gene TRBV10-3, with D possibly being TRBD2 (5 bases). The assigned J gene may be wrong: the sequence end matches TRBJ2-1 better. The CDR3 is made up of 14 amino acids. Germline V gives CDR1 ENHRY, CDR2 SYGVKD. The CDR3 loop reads CAISDGPREGEQFF. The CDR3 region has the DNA TGTGCCATCAGTGATGGGCCCCGTGAGGGTGAGCAGTTCTTC.

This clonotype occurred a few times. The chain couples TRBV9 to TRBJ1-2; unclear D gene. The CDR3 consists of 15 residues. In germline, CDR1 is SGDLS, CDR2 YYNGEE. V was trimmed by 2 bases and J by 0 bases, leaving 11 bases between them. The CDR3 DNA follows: TGTGCCAGCAGCGTTGGAGGGAACTCTAACTATGGCTACACCTTC. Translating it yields CASSVGGNSNYGYTF.

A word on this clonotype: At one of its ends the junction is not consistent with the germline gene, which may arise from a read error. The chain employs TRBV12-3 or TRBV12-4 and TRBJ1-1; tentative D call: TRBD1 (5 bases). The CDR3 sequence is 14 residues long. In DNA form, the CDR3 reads TGTGCCAGCAGTTACCAGGGTTCGAACACTGAAGCATTCTTT. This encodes CASSYQGSNTEAFF.

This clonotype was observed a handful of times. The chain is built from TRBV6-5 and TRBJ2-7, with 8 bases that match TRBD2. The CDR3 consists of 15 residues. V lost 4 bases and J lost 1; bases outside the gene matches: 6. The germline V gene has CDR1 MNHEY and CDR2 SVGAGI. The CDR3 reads CASSLTSEPSYEQYF. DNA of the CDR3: TGTGCCAGCAGTTTGACTAGCGAGCCGTCCTACGAGCAGTACTTC.

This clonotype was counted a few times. CDR3 bases: TGTGCCAGCAGCCAAGATCCGGACAGGGGGCGGGGGAACACTGAAGCTTTCTTT. Amino acids: CASSQDPDRGRGNTEAFF. V usage is TRBV14 and J usage is TRBJ1-1, with 11 bases lining up with TRBD1. V gave up 0 bases and J gave up 1 base; unmatched junction bases: 7. The CDR3 has 18 residues. Germline V gene data show CDR1 as SGHDN and CDR2 as FVKESK.

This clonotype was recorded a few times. CDR3 residues: CAISESIGGEQYF. In DNA, the CDR3 is TGTGCCATCAGTGAAAGTATCGGTGGCGAGCAGTACTTC. The gene calls are TRBV10-3 and TRBJ2-5; D is unresolved. Matching the DNA end better, TRBJ2-7 makes the J call doubtful. Germline V gene sequence: CDR1 ENHRY, CDR2 SYGVKD. CDR3 length equals 13 residues.

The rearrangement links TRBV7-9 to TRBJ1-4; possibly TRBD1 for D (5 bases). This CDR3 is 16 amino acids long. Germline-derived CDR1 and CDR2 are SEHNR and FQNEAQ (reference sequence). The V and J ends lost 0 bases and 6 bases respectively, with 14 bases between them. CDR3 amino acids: CASSLAGRAPYEKLFF. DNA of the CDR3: TGTGCCAGCAGCTTAGCCGGCAGGGCTCCGTATGAAAAACTGTTTTTT.

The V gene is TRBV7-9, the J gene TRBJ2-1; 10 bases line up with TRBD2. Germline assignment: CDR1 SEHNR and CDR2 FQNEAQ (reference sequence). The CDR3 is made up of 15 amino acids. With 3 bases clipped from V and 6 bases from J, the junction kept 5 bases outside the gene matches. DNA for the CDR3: TGTGCCAGCAGCTTTAGCGGGGGGCCTTTCAATGAGCAGTTCTTC. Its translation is CASSFSGGPFNEQFF.

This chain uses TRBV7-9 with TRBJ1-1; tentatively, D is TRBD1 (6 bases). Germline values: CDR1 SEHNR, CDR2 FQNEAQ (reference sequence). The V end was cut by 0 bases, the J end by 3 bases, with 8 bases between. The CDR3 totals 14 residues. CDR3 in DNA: TGTGCCAGCAGCTTAGCGTCAGGGGACACTGAAGCTTTCTTT. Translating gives CASSLASGDTEAFF.

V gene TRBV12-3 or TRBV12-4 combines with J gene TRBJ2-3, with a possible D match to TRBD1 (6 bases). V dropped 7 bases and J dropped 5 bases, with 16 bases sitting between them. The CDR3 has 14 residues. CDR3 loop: CASNIQGVGDTQYF. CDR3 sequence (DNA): TGTGCCAGCAACATACAGGGTGTTGGAGATACGCAGTATTTT.

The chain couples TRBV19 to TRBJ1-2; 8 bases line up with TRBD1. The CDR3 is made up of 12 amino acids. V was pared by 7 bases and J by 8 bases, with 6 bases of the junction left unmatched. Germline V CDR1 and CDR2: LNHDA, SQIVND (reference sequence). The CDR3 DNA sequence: TGTGCCAGTACGACAGGGGTGAAGGGCTACACCTTC. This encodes CASTTGVKGYTF.

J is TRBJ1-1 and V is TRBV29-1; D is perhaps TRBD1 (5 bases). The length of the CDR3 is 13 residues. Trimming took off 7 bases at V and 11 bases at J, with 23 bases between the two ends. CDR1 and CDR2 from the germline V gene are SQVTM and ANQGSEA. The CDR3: CSAAGGTTFLAFF. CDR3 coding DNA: TGCAGCGCCGCGGGGGGGACCACGTTTTTGGCTTTCTTT.

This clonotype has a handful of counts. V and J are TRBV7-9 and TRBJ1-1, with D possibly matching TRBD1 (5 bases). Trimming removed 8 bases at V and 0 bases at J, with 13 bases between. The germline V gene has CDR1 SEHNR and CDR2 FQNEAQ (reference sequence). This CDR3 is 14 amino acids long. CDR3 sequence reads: CASHRTPMNTEAFF. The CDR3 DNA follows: TGTGCCAGCCATAGGACACCCATGAACACTGAAGCTTTCTTT.

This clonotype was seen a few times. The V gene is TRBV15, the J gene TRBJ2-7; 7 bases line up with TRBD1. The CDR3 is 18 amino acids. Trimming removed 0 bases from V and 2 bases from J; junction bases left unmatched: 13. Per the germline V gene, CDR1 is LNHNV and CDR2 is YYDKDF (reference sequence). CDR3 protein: CATSRDVVATGSPYEQYF. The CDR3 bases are TGTGCCACCAGCAGAGATGTAGTGGCGACAGGGTCCCCCTACGAGCAGTACTTC.

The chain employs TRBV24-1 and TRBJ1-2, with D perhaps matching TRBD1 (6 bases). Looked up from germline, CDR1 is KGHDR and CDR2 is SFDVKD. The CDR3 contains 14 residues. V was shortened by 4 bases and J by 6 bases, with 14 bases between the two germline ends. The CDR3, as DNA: TGTGCCACCAGTGACCGCCGGACAGAGGATGGCTACACCTTC. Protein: CATSDRRTEDGYTF.

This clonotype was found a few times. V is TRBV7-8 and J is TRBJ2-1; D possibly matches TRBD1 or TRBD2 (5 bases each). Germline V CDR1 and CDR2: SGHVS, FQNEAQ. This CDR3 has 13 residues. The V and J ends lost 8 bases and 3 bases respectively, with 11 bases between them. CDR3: CASGGNIYNEQFF. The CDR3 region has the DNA TGTGCCAGCGGGGGTAATATCTACAATGAGCAGTTCTTC.

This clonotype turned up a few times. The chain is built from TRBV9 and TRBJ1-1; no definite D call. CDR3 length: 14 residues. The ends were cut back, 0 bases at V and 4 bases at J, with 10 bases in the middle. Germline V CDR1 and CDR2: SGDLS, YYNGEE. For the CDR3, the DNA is TGTGCCAGCAGCGTAGAGTTGGTGGCCACTGAAGCTTTCTTT. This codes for CASSVELVATEAFF.

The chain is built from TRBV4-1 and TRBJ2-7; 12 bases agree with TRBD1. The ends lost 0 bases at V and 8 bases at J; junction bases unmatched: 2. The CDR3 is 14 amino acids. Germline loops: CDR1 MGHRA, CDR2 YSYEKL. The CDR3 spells CASSQEGQGAQQYF. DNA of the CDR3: TGCGCCAGCAGCCAAGAGGGACAGGGGGCTCAGCAGTACTTC.

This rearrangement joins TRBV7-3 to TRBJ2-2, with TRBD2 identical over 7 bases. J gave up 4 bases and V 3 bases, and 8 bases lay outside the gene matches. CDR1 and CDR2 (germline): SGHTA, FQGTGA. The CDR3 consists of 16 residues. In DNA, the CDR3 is TGTGCCAGCAGCTTTCATACCGGGACTATCACCGGGGAGCTGTTTTTT. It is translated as CASSFHTGTITGELFF.